The 22 T cell receptor beta chains below were found in one sample sequenced in a study of T cell responses to AZD1222 COVID-19 vaccine. Profiling relied on immunoSEQ multiplex PCR, and the TCRdb table lists in-frame clones only, not all of them. The data contain around 130,000 clones, roughly 92% of them singletons. This specimen consisted of peripheral blood, obtained 28 days after the second AZD1222 dose. The receptor set was obtained from an adult who received the AZD1222 COVID-19 vaccine.

The chain joins TRBV3-1 (or the pseudogene TRBV3-2) to TRBJ1-1, with 11 bases matching TRBD1. Unmatched junction bases numbered 6, after V lost 2 bases and J lost 1 base. CDR1 is LGHDT, CDR2 YNNKEL, per germline (reference sequence). The CDR3 has 17 amino acids. The CDR3 DNA sequence: TGTGCCAGCAGCCAATTTGGGACAGGGGGGCCGAACACTGAAGCTTTCTTT. It translates to CASSQFGTGGPNTEAFF.

The chain recombines TRBV23-1 with TRBJ2-7, with D perhaps matching TRBD1 (6 bases). TRBV23-1 is an ORF, and what it does is uncertain. The CDR3 covers 18 residues. Trimming took off 2 bases at V and 0 bases at J, with 20 bases between the two ends. The CDR3 reads CASSQKIGTRDTSYEQYF. The CDR3 DNA sequence: TGCGCCAGCAGTCAAAAAATCGGTACCCGGGACACCTCCTACGAGCAGTACTTC.

This chain uses TRBV7-6 with TRBJ2-1; possible D gene TRBD2, 7 bases. Trimming left V 1 base short and J 7 bases short, with 14 bases between. The CDR3 sequence is 15 residues long. CDR1 is SGHVS, CDR2 FNYEAQ, per germline. In nucleotides, the CDR3 is TGTGCCAGCAGCTTAGGGGGGGGGCCTTTAAATGAGCAGTTCTTC. It yields the protein CASSLGGGPLNEQFF.

V is TRBV27 and J is TRBJ1-6, with 9 bases fitting TRBD1. Unmatched junction bases numbered 8, after V lost 5 bases and J lost 0 bases. The CDR3 consists of 18 residues. Germline values: CDR1 MNHEY, CDR2 SMNVEV (reference sequence). This chain's CDR3 is CASSPGTGQFSYNSPLHF. The DNA of the CDR3 is TGTGCCAGCAGTCCCGGGACAGGGCAATTCTCCTATAATTCACCCCTCCACTTT.

The V call is TRBV6-2 or TRBV6-3, the J call TRBJ1-5; TRBD1 matches 7 bases. With 5 bases clipped from V and 6 bases from J, the junction kept 13 bases outside the gene matches. Per the germline V gene, CDR1 is MNHEY and CDR2 is SVGEGT. The CDR3 has 16 amino acids. DNA of the CDR3: TGTGCCAGCAGTCACCCCCCGGGACAGTATCCTCAGCCCCAGCATTTT. Translation gives CASSHPPGQYPQPQHF.

The V gene is TRBV7-2, the J gene TRBJ1-4, with a tentative D call TRBD1 (5 bases). This CDR3 has 15 amino acids. The germline gives CDR1 SGHTA, CDR2 FQGNSA. V lost 7 bases, J lost 0 bases, and 12 bases lay in between. The CDR3: CASTFGGATNEKLFF. CDR3 nucleotide sequence: TGTGCCAGCACCTTCGGGGGGGCAACTAATGAAAAACTGTTTTTT.

The J gene is TRBJ1-2, the V gene TRBV30; unclear D gene. The V gene's germline CDR1 is GTSNPN and CDR2 SVGIG (reference sequence). Trimming took off 0 bases at V and 6 bases at J, with 14 bases between the two ends. The CDR3 runs to 14 residues. The CDR3 region is CAWSVIPPEDGYTF. CDR3 nucleotides: TGTGCCTGGAGTGTGATACCCCCTGAGGATGGCTACACCTTC.

V and J are TRBV7-2 and TRBJ1-3; perhaps TRBD1 as D (5 bases). The CDR3 extends over 15 amino acids. Per germline, CDR1 SGHTA and CDR2 FQGNSA. Trimming took off 1 base at V and 2 bases at J, with 9 bases between the two ends. CDR3 in amino acids: CASSLGMGPGNTIYF. The CDR3 region has the DNA TGTGCCAGCAGCTTAGGCATGGGGCCTGGAAACACCATATATTTT. Based on the CDR3 plus reference TRBV7-2 and TRBJ1-3, the full variable domain is GAGVSQSPSNKVTEKGKDVELRCDPISGHTALYWYRQSLGQGLEFLIYFQGNSAPDKSGLPSDRFSAERTGGSVSTLTIQRTQQEDSAVYLCASSLGMGPGNTIYFGEGSWLTVV.

The table lists this clone with a count of one. This CDR3 reads CASSFDTMNTEAFF. In nucleotides, the CDR3 is TGTGCCAGCAGCTTCGACACGATGAACACTGAAGCTTTCTTT. The J gene is TRBJ1-1, the V gene TRBV5-6; no clear D gene. The germline V gene encodes CDR1 SGHDT and CDR2 YYEEEE. The CDR3 totals 14 residues. V lost 2 bases and J lost 0, with 8 bases in between.

The CDR3 spells CASSDRLTGELFF. The CDR3 DNA reads as TGTGCCAGCAGCGATCGGCTAACCGGGGAGCTGTTTTTT. This sequence joins TRBV7-2 and TRBJ2-2; D remains unclear. Germline CDR1 and CDR2: SGHTA and FQGNSA. V was clipped by 5 bases and J by 5 bases, with 9 bases between them. This CDR3 has 13 amino acids.

V and J are TRBV7-8 and TRBJ1-4, with D tentatively TRBD1 (6 bases). Trimming pared 2 bases from V and 0 bases from J, leaving 13 bases between. In germline, CDR1 is SGHVS, CDR2 FQNEAQ. The CDR3 consists of 17 residues. This CDR3 is CASSLKSRGTTNEKLFF. CDR3 in DNA: TGTGCCAGCAGCTTAAAGTCGAGGGGGACAACTAATGAAAAACTGTTTTTT.

This chain joins TRBV11-2 and TRBJ1-2; D perhaps matches TRBD1 (5 bases). V lost 5 bases and J lost 4, with 14 bases in between. CDR3 length: 14 residues. Germline values: CDR1 SGHAT, CDR2 FQNNGV. The CDR3 region has the DNA TGTGCCAGCAGCCACACCACCGGGGGCTATGGCTACACCTTC. This translates into CASSHTTGGYGYTF.

The gene calls are TRBV11-3 and TRBJ2-3, with D uncertain. The CDR3 runs to 14 residues. Trimming cost V 2 bases and J 4 bases, with 10 bases left between them. The germline CDR1 and CDR2 sequences are SGHNT and YENEEA. The CDR3 DNA sequence: TGTGCCAGCAGCTTATTCAGCCCCCCAGATACGCAGTATTTT. Protein sequence: CASSLFSPPDTQYF.

The rearrangement links TRBV19 to TRBJ1-2; TRBD1 matches 7 bases. The CDR3 length is 14 residues. Losses at the gene ends were 7 bases for V and 6 bases for J; bases not matched to a gene: 11. Germline CDR1 and CDR2: LNHDA and SQIVND (reference sequence). CDR3 bases: TGTGCCAGTACCTCCATGGGACAGTCCGATGGCTACACCTTC. Protein sequence: CASTSMGQSDGYTF. Full variable domain (outside the CDR3, taken from reference TRBV19 and TRBJ1-2): DGGITQSPKYLFRKEGQNVTLSCEQNLNHDAMYWYRQDPGQGLRLIYYSQIVNDFQKGDIAEGYSVSREKKESFPLTVTSAQKNPTAFYLCASTSMGQSDGYTFGSGTRLTVV.

The chain uses TRBV5-4 and TRBJ1-3, with D possibly matching TRBD1 (5 bases). Germline loops: CDR1 SGHNT, CDR2 YYREEE (reference sequence). This CDR3 has 13 residues. Trimming shortened V by 2 bases and J by 8 bases, and 11 bases separated the two germline ends. CDR3 loop: CASSFVGEDTIYF. CDR3 in DNA: TGTGCCAGCAGCTTTGTAGGGGAAGACACCATATATTTT.

This clone was seen once. The CDR3 here is CASSDTGYNEQFF. DNA of the CDR3: TGTGCCAGCAGTGACACTGGCTACAATGAGCAGTTCTTC. The chain combines TRBV6-4 with TRBJ2-1; D not certain. The CDR3 length is 13 residues. V lost 2 bases and J lost 3, with 5 bases in between. CDR1 and CDR2 from the germline V gene are MRHNA and SNTAGT.

The rearrangement uses TRBV18 and TRBJ1-6; D unresolved. The CDR3 extends over 14 amino acids. Trimming pared 4 bases from V and 0 bases from J, leaving 4 bases between. The V gene's germline CDR1 is KGHSH and CDR2 LQKENI. The CDR3 sequence is CASSRSSYNSPLHF. In DNA form, the CDR3 reads TGTGCCAGCTCACGCAGCTCCTATAATTCACCCCTCCACTTT.

This clone was counted once. This chain connects TRBV19 to TRBJ1-1; maybe TRBD1 (5 bases). With 5 bases removed from V and 2 bases from J, the gap between germline ends came to 12 bases. Germline CDR1 reads LNHDA; CDR2 reads SQIVND (reference sequence). The CDR3 totals 14 residues. This chain's CDR3 is CASSLRGDNTEAFF. The CDR3 region has the DNA TGTGCCAGTAGTCTCCGGGGGGATAACACTGAAGCTTTCTTT.

The rearrangement uses TRBV18 and TRBJ2-3; possibly TRBD2 for D (6 bases). The CDR3 sequence is 16 residues long. V gave up 3 bases and J gave up 0 bases, with 13 bases separating them. Germline lookup yields CDR1 KGHSH and CDR2 LQKENI. The CDR3 protein is CASSPAERASTDTQYF. In DNA form, the CDR3 reads TGTGCCAGCTCACCGGCGGAGCGGGCTAGCACAGATACGCAGTATTTT.

The chain uses TRBV9 and TRBJ2-1, with D unresolved. The germline V gene has CDR1 SGDLS and CDR2 YYNGEE. V shed 3 bases and J shed 6 bases, with 7 bases lying between them. The CDR3 extends over 12 amino acids. CDR3 protein: CASSEGPNEQFF. The CDR3 DNA follows: TGTGCCAGCAGCGAGGGTCCCAATGAGCAGTTCTTC.

The chain employs TRBV7-9 and TRBJ1-5, with TRBD1 identical over 8 bases. Unmatched junction bases numbered 3, after V lost 0 bases and J lost 2 bases. Germline lookup yields CDR1 SEHNR and CDR2 FQNEAQ (reference sequence). The CDR3 spans 16 residues. CDR3 coding DNA: TGTGCCAGCAGCTTAGCGAGGGGACAGGGCAATCAGCCCCAGCATTTT. It is translated as CASSLARGQGNQPQHF.

The chain couples TRBV28 to TRBJ1-5; D gene uncertain. Germline V lookup: CDR1 MDHEN, CDR2 SYDVKM. V was pared by 3 bases and J by 4 bases, with 7 bases between. The CDR3 consists of 13 residues. CDR3 residues: CASSFQTNQPQHF. CDR3 DNA sequence: TGTGCCAGCAGTTTTCAGACGAATCAGCCCCAGCATTTT.